These T cell receptor beta chains were read from a single sample in a study of T cell changes during pregnancy in multiple sclerosis. Method: immunoSEQ multiplex PCR; TCRdb's copy keeps in-frame clones and lacks some. The sample includes 50,000 or so clones, 92% of them seen just once. Sequencing was performed on peripheral blood, taken in the third trimester of pregnancy. Every receptor here comes from a female donor with multiple sclerosis, enrolled in a pregnancy study. Each CDR3 is given with its conserved first and last residue. Each record gives: V gene, D gene, J gene, CDR3 protein, CDR3 DNA. A D gene is named only where the DNA matches it firmly.

v_gene: TRBV6-1; d_gene: -; j_gene: TRBJ2-5; CDR3aa: CASSESGRAPEAQYF; CDR3nt: TGTGCCAGCAGTGAATCAGGCCGAGCGCCGGAGGCCCAGTACTTC
v_gene: TRBV4-3; d_gene: TRBD2; j_gene: TRBJ2-3; CDR3aa: CASSQELEREAYTDTQYF; CDR3nt: TGCGCCAGCAGCCAAGAACTAGAGCGGGAGGCGTACACAGATACGCAGTATTTT
v_gene: TRBV5-1; d_gene: -; j_gene: TRBJ2-7; CDR3aa: CASSRLDGESYEQYF; CDR3nt: TGCGCCAGCAGCCGACTGGACGGGGAGTCCTACGAGCAGTACTTC
v_gene: TRBV5-4; d_gene: -; j_gene: TRBJ2-3; CDR3aa: CASSLGRGSDTQYF; CDR3nt: TGTGCCAGCTCCCTGGGACGGGGGTCAGATACGCAGTATTTT
v_gene: TRBV25-1; d_gene: TRBD2; j_gene: TRBJ2-1; CDR3aa: CASSEFGSGSRSYNEQFF; CDR3nt: TGTGCCAGCAGTGAATTTGGTAGCGGGAGCCGCTCCTACAATGAGCAGTTCTTC
v_gene: TRBV6-4; d_gene: -; j_gene: TRBJ2-3; CDR3aa: CASSPHRLADTQYF; CDR3nt: TGTGCCAGCAGCCCCCACCGGCTAGCAGATACGCAGTATTTT
v_gene: TRBV6-1; d_gene: TRBD1; j_gene: TRBJ2-2; CDR3aa: CASSRQGDTGELFF; CDR3nt: TGTGCCAGCAGTAGACAGGGGGACACCGGGGAGCTGTTTTTT
v_gene: TRBV27; d_gene: TRBD2; j_gene: TRBJ2-7; CDR3aa: CASSETLLAGGSYEQYF; CDR3nt: TGTGCCAGCAGCGAAACATTACTAGCGGGAGGGTCCTACGAGCAGTACTTC
v_gene: TRBV28; d_gene: TRBD1; j_gene: TRBJ1-1; CDR3aa: CASSLGQKNTEAFF; CDR3nt: TGTGCCAGCAGTTTGGGACAGAAGAACACTGAAGCTTTCTTT
v_gene: TRBV9; d_gene: -; j_gene: TRBJ1-6; CDR3aa: CASSPQSGGKNSPLHF; CDR3nt: TGTGCCAGCAGCCCTCAGTCGGGGGGCAAGAATTCACCCCTCCACTTT
v_gene: TRBV6-4; d_gene: -; j_gene: TRBJ2-2; CDR3aa: CASSDSSSSPGELFF; CDR3nt: TGTGCCAGCAGTGACTCCTCTTCTAGTCCCGGGGAGCTGTTTTTT
v_gene: TRBV19; d_gene: -; j_gene: TRBJ2-7; CDR3aa: CASRGGDTRAHEQYF; CDR3nt: TGTGCCAGTAGGGGTGGGGACACACGGGCCCACGAGCAGTACTTC
v_gene: TRBV30; d_gene: -; j_gene: TRBJ2-7; CDR3aa: CAWSVLEARGYEQYF; CDR3nt: TGTGCCTGGAGTGTACTGGAGGCCAGGGGCTACGAGCAGTACTTC
v_gene: TRBV28; d_gene: TRBD2; j_gene: TRBJ2-5; CDR3aa: CASSLLGLAGAPETQYF; CDR3nt: TGTGCCAGCAGTTTATTGGGACTAGCGGGGGCCCCGGAGACCCAGTACTTC
v_gene: TRBV27; d_gene: TRBD2; j_gene: TRBJ2-1; CDR3aa: CASSLLAGAGLEQFF; CDR3nt: TGTGCCAGCAGTTTATTAGCGGGAGCCGGTCTTGAGCAGTTCTTC
v_gene: TRBV29-1; d_gene: TRBD2; j_gene: TRBJ2-6; CDR3aa: CSVTGTSGANVLTF; CDR3nt: TGCAGCGTGACCGGGACTAGTGGGGCCAACGTCCTGACTTTC
v_gene: TRBV19; d_gene: -; j_gene: TRBJ1-3; CDR3aa: CASSRGTGNTIYF; CDR3nt: TGTGCCAGTAGTCGGGGGACCGGAAACACCATATATTTT